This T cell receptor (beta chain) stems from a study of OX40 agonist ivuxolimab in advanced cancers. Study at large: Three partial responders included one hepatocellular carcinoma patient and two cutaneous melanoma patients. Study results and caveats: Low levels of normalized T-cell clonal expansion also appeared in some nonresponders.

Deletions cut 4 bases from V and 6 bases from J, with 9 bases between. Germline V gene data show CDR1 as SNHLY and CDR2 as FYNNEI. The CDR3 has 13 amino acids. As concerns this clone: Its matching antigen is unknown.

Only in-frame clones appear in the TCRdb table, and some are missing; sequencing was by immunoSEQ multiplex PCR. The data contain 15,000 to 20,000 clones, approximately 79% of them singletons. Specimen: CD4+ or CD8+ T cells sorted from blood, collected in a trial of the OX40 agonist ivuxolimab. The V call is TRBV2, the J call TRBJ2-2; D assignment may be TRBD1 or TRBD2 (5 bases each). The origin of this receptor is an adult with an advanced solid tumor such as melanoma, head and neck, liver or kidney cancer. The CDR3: CASSVGGPGELFF. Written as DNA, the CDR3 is TGTGCCAGCAGTGTTGGGGGACCCGGGGAGCTGTTTTTT. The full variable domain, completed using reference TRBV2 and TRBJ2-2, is EPEVTQTPSHQVTQMGQEVILRCVPISNHLYFYWYRQILGQKVEFLVSFYNNEISEKSEIFDDQFSVERPDGSNFTLKIRSTKLEDSAMYFCASSVGGPGELFFGEGSRLTVL.